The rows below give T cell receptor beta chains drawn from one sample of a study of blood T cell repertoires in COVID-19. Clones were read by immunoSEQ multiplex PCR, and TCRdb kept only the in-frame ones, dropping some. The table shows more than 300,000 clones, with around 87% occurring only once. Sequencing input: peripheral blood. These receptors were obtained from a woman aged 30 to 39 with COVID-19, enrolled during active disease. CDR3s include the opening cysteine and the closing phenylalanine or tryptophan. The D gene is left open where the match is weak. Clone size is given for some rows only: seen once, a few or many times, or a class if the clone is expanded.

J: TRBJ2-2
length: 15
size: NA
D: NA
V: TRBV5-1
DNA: TGCGCCAGCAGCTGGGGGCTGGGGAGCACCGGGGAGCTGTTTTTT
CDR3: CASSWGLGSTGELFF

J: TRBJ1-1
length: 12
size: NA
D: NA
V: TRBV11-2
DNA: TGTGCCAGCAGTTTTCGCGAATATGAAGCTTTCTTT
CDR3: CASSFREYEAFF

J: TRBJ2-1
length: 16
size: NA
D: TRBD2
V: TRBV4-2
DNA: TGTGCCAGCAGCCAAGAAGAGCGGGAGAGGTATAATGAGCAGTTCTTC
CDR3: CASSQEERERYNEQFF

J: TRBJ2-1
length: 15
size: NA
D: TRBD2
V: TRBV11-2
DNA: TGTGCCAGCAGCCCGGGACGAAGCGGGAGTGATGAGCAGTTCTTC
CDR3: CASSPGRSGSDEQFF

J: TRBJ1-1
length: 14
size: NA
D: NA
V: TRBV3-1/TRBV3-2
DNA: TGTGCCAGCAGCCAACCAACAGGTGGAGCTGAAGCTTTCTTT
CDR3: CASSQPTGGAEAFF

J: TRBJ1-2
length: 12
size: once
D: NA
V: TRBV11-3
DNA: TGTGCCAGCAGCGACGGACAAAGTGGCTACACCTTC
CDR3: CASSDGQSGYTF

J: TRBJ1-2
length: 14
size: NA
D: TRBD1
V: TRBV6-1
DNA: TGTGCCAGCAGTGAAAGGGGGCACGACTATGGCTACACCTTC
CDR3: CASSERGHDYGYTF

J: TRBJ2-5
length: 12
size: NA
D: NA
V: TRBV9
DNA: TGTGCCAGCAGCGCTAGGGGAGAGACCCAGTACTTC
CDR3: CASSARGETQYF

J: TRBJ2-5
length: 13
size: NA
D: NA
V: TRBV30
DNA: TGTGCCTGGAGTCAGGGTCTCCAAGAGACCCAGTACTTC
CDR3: CAWSQGLQETQYF

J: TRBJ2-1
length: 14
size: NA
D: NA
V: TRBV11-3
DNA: TGTGCCAGCAGCTTAGTAAAGGGCGCGGGTGAGCAGTTCTTC
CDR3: CASSLVKGAGEQFF

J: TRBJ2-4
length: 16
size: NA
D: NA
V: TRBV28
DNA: TGTGCCAGCAGTTTCCAGGGGATGTTAGCCAAAAACATTCAGTACTTC
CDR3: CASSFQGMLAKNIQYF

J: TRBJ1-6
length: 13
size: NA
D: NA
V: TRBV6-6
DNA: TGTGCCAGCAGTTTACCCGGGGATTCACCCCTCCACTTT
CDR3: CASSLPGDSPLHF

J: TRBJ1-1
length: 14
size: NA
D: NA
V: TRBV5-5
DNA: TGTGCCAGCAGCTTGGAACAGGGCAGGACTGAAGCTTTCTTT
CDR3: CASSLEQGRTEAFF

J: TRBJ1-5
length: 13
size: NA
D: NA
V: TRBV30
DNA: TGTGCCTGGAGTGCCCCTACAGAGCAGCCCCAGCATTTT
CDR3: CAWSAPTEQPQHF

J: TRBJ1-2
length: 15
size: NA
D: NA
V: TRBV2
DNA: TGTGCCAGCAGTGAATCGTTTTCAGGGAACTATGGCTACACCTTC
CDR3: CASSESFSGNYGYTF

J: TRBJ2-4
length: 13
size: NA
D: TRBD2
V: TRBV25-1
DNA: TGTGCCAGCAGTGGGACTAGCGCAAACATTCAGTACTTC
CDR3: CASSGTSANIQYF

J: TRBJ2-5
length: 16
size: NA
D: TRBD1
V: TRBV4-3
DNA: TGCGCCAGCAGCCAAGAGGGGACAGGGTCTCAAGAGACCCAGTACTTC
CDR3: CASSQEGTGSQETQYF

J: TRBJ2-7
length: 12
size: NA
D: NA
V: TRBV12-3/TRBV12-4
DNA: TGTGCCAGCAGTTTGTTACAGTACGAGCAGTACTTC
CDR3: CASSLLQYEQYF

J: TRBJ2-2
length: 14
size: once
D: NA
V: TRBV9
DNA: TGTGCCAGCAGCGAGGGAGGTGCTTGGGGGGAGCTGTTTTTT
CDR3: CASSEGGAWGELFF

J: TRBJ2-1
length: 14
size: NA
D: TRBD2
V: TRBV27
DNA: TGTGCCAGCAGTTTTAGCGGGCCCTTCAATGAGCAGTTCTTC
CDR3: CASSFSGPFNEQFF

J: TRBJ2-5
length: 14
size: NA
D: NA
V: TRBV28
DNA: TGTGCCAGCAGCATCACAGGGTTTGGGGAGACCCAGTACTTC
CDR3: CASSITGFGETQYF

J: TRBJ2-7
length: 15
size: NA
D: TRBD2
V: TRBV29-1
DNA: TGCAGCGTCGCCCCGGTAGCTAGCGGGCGCTACGAGCAGTACTTC
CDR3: CSVAPVASGRYEQYF

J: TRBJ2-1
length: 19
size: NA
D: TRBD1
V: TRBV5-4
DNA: TGTGCCAGCAGCTTACCGGGACAGGGGGCAGATCCCTCCTACAATGAGCAGTTCTTC
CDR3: CASSLPGQGADPSYNEQFF

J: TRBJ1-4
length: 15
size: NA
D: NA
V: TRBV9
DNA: TGTGCCAGCAGCGTAGGATGGGCTTCAAATGAAAAACTGTTTTTT
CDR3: CASSVGWASNEKLFF

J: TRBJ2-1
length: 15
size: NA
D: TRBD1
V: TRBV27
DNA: TGTGCCAGCAGTATCGGGACAGGGGGCATGAATGAGCAGTTCTTC
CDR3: CASSIGTGGMNEQFF

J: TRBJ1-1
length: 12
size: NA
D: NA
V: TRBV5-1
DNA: TGCGCCAGCAGCTTGAAAGGGGCTGAAGCTTTCTTT
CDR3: CASSLKGAEAFF

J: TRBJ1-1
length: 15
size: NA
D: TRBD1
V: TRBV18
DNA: TGTGCCAGCTCACCAAGTTCCGGGACAGGGGCCGAAGCTTTCTTT
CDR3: CASSPSSGTGAEAFF

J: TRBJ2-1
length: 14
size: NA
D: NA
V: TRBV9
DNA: TGTGCCAGCAGTCCATCATGGAGAAGTTCGGAGCAGTTCTTC
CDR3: CASSPSWRSSEQFF

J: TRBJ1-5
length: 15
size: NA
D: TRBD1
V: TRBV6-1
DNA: TGTGCCAGCAGCACGGACAGGGGAGGCAATCAGCCCCAGCATTTT
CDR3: CASSTDRGGNQPQHF

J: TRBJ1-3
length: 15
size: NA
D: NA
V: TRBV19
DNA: TGTGCCAGTAGTATAGCCGGGAGCTCTGGAAACACCATATATTTT
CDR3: CASSIAGSSGNTIYF

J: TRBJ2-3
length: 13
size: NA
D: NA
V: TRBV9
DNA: TGTGCCAGCAGCGTAGGAGTCACAGATACGCAGTATTTT
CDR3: CASSVGVTDTQYF

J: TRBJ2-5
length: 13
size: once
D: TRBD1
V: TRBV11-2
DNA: TGTGCCAGCAGACACAGGGGCCAAGAGACCCAGTACTTC
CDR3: CASRHRGQETQYF

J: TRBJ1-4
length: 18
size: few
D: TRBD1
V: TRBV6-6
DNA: TGTGCCAGCAGACGACGGACAGGGGGCAGATTAACTAATGAAAAACTGTTTTTT
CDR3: CASRRRTGGRLTNEKLFF

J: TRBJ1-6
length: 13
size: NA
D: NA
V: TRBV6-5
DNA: TGTGCCAGTAAGGGGCTGGGCAATTCACCCCTCCACTTT
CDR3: CASKGLGNSPLHF

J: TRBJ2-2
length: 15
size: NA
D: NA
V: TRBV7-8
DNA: TGTGCCAGCAGCAAGGGACTGGCGGGCACCGGGGAGCTGTTTTTT
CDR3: CASSKGLAGTGELFF